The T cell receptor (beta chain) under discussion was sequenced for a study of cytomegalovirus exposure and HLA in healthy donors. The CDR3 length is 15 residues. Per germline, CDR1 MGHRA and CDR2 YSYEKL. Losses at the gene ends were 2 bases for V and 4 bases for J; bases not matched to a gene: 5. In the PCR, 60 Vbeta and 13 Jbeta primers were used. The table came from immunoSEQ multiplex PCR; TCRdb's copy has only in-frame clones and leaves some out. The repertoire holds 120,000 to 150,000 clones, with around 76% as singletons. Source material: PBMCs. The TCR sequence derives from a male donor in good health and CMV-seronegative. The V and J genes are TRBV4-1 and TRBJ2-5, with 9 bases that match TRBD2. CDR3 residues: CASSQIAGVAETQYF. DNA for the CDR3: TGCGCCAGCAGCCAAATAGCGGGAGTAGCAGAGACCCAGTACTTC.